The present entry profiles one T cell receptor (beta chain) with its context. Antigen unknown. PCR was performed a second time for about 6 to 12 cycles using a sample-barcoded 5' primer and a J-beta primer mix. All cDNA molecules were each tagged by a template-switch adaptor with 12 random nucleotides. Each CDR3 protein gets one entry after TCRdb re-called the 5' RACE reads with MiXCR. In the table there are roughly 1.4 million distinct CDR3 sequences, approximately 63% of which are singletons. This record belongs to a study of blood T cells in healthy people across ages. Study results and limitations: Older age coincided with a roughly linear decline in TCR beta diversity per million T cells. More naive CD4+ cells and higher diversity were found in long-lived than in aged donors.

There are 16 residues in the CDR3. The specimen sequenced was blood. The source of this sequence is a young man in good health. This chain joins TRBV12-3 or TRBV12-4 and TRBJ2-5, with D unresolved. The DNA end lines up better with TRBJ2-7; the J call may be wrong. CDR3 region: CASSQPMTVLSYEQYF. The CDR3 nucleotides are TGTGCCAGCAGCCAACCAATGACTGTACTATCCTACGAGCAGTACTTC.